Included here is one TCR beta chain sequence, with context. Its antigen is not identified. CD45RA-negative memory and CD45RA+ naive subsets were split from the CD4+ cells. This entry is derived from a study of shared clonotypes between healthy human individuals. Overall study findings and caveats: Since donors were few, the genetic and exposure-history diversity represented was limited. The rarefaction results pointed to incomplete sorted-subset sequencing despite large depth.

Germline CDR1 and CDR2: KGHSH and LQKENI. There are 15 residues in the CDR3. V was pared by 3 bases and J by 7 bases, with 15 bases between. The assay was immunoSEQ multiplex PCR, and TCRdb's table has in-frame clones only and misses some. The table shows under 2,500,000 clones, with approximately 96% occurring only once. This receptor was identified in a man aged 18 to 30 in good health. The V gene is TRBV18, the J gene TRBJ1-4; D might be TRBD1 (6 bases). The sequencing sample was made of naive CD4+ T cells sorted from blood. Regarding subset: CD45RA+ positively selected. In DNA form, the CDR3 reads TGTGCCAGCTCACCCTCGATCTTAGGGGGTGAAAAACTGTTTTTT. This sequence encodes CASSPSILGGEKLFF.